This T cell receptor (beta chain) was observed in a study of vaccination effects on CD4 cells after COVID-19. Study background: Two-dose BNT162b2 or mRNA-1273 vaccination was given to participants. Findings of the study overall: Clonal contraction was marked in infection- and vaccine-induced clones late after vaccination.

This CDR3 has 18 residues. V lost 4 bases and J lost 5; bases outside the gene matches: 12. Germline V gene sequence: CDR1 SGHNT, CDR2 YENEEA. Antigen-specific CD4+ T cell clonotypes were called by their expansion after viral peptide-pool culture in ViraFEST. Subsequent to about 10 days of culture, CD4+ T cells were isolated. The person was diagnosed with PCR-confirmed SARS-CoV-2 infection between March and December 2020. Researchers reported culturing two million PBMC in each well, adding 10 IU/ml IL-2 and about 9.6 ug/ml peptides. Notes on this clone: Its specificity is unknown.

Assay used: immunoSEQ multiplex PCR; TCRdb lists only in-frame clones, some missing. This sample yields tens of thousands of clones, of which around three quarters are seen a single time; 4.5% to 7% belongs to the top ten. This receptor was obtained from a human donor who had a prior SARS-CoV-2 infection. The chain links TRBV11-3 to TRBJ2-3; 13 positions agree with TRBD2. The sample here was CD4+ T cells from PBMCs cultured with HIV peptides, taken before COVID-19 vaccination. Regarding subset: HIV-1 Nef peptide pool negative control/reference culture. CDR3 DNA: TGTGCCAGCAGCTCCGCAGGGACTAGCGGGAATCGGGTAGATACGCAGTATTTT. Translated: CASSSAGTSGNRVDTQYF.